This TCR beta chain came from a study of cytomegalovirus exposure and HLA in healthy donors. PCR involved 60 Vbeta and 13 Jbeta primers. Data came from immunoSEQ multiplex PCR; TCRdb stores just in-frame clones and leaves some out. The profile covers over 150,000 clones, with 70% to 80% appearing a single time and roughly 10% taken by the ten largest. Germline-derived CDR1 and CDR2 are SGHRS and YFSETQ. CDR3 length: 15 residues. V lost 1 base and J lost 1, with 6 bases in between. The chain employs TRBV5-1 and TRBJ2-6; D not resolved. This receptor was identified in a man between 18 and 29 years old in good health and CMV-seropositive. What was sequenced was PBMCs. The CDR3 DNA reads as TGCGCCAGCAGCTTGTTGTCATCTGGGGCCAACGTCCTGACTTTC. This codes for CASSLLSSGANVLTF. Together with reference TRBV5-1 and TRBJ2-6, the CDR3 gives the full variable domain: KAGVTQTPRYLIKTRGQQVTLSCSPISGHRSVSWYQQTPGQGLQFLFEYFSETQRNKGNFPGRFSGRQFSNSRSEMNVSTLELGDSALYLCASSLLSSGANVLTFGAGSRLTVL.